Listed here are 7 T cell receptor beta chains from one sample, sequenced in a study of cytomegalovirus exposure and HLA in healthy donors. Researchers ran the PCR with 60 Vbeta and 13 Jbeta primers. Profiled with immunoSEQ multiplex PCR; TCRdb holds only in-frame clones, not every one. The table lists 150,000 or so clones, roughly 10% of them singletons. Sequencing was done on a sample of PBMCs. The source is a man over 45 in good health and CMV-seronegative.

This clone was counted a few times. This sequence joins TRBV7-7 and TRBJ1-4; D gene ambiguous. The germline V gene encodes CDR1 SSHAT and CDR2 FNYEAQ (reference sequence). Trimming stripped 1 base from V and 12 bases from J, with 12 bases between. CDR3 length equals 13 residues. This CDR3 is CASSLVSSSELFF. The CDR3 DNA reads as TGTGCCAGCAGCTTAGTCTCAAGCTCGGAACTGTTTTTT.

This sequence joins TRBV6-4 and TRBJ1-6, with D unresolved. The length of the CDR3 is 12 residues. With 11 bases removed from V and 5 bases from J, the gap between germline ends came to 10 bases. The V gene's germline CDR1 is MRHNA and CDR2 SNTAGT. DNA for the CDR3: TGTGCCCTCTGCGGAAATAATTCACCCCTCCACTTT. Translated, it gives CALCGNNSPLHF.

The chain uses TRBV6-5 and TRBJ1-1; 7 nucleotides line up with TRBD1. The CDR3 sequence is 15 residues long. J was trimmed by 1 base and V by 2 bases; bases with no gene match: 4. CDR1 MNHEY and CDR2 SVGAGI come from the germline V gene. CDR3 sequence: CASSYDRAKNTEAFF. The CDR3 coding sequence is TGTGCCAGCAGTTACGACAGGGCAAAGAACACTGAAGCTTTCTTT.

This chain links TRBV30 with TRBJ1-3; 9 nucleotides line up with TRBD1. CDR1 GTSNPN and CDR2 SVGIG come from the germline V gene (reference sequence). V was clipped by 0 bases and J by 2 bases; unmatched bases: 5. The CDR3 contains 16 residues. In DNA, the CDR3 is TGTGCCTGGAGTGTCGGGACAGGGTCCCCTGGAAACACCATATATTTT. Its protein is CAWSVGTGSPGNTIYF.

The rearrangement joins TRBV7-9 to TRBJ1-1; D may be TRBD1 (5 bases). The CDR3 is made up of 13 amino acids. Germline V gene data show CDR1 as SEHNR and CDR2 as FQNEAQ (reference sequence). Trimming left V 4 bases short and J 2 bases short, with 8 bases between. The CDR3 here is CASSSTENTEAFF. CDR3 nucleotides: TGTGCCAGCAGCTCGACAGAAAACACTGAAGCTTTCTTT.

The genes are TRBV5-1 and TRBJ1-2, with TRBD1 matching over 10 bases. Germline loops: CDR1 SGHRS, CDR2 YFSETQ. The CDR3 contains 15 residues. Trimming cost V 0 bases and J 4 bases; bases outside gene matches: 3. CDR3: CASSLAGQGTYGYTF. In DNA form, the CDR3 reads TGCGCCAGCAGCTTGGCGGGACAGGGGACCTATGGCTACACCTTC.

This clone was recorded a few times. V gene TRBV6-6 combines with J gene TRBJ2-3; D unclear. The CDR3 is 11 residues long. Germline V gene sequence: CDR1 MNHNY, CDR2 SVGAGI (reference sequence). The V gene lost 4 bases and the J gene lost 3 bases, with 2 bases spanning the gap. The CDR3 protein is CASSSTDTQYF. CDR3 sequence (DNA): TGTGCCAGCAGTTCTACAGATACGCAGTATTTT.